In its sample, the clone carrying this T cell receptor (beta chain) was seen a few times. The germline V gene encodes CDR1 SEHNR and CDR2 FQNEAQ (reference sequence). Trimming at V came to 4 bases and at J to 11 bases, leaving 5 bases not matched to a gene. The CDR3 runs to 13 residues. The data stem from a study of blood T cells in healthy people across ages. Then a second PCR, running about 7 to 11 cycles, was carried out with a sample-barcoded 5' primer and a J-beta primer mix. From the 5' RACE reads, TCRdb called clonotypes with MiXCR, one entry per CDR3 protein. The sample has approximately 1,700,000 distinct CDR3 sequences; 30% to 40% are singletons. PBMCs were isolated at a quantity of at least 6 million per sample.

This chain joins TRBV7-9 and TRBJ2-3; the match to TRBD2 covers 11 bases. This receptor was obtained from a human donor in good health. Sequencing was done on a sample of blood. CDR3 DNA sequence: TGTGCCAGCAGCTCCGGGACTAGCGGTGGGCAGTATTTT. Its protein product is CASSSGTSGGQYF.